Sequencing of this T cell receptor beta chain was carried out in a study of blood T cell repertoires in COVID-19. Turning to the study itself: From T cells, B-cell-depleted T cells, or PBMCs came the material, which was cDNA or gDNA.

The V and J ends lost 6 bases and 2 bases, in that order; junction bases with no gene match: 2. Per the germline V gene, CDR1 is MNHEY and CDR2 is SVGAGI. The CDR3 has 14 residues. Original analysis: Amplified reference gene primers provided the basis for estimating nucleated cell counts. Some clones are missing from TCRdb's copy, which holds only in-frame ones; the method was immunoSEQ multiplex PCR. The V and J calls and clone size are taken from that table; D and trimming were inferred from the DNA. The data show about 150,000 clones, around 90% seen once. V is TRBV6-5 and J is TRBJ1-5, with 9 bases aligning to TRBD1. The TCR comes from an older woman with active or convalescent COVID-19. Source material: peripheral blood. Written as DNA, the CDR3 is TGTGCCAGCAGACGGACAGGGGGCAATCAGCCCCAGCATTTT. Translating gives CASRRTGGNQPQHF.